This T cell receptor (beta chain) was retrieved from a study of blood T cells in healthy people across ages. Concerning this clonotype itself: Antigen unknown.

Then a second PCR, running roughly 6 to 12 cycles, was carried out with a sample-barcoded 5' primer and a J-beta primer mix. Each cDNA molecule carried a tag from a template-switch adaptor that contained 12 random nucleotides. A single record per CDR3 protein comes from TCRdb applying MiXCR to the 5' RACE reads. The sample lists 550,000 to 600,000 distinct CDR3 sequences; around 48% were seen once. At least 5 micrograms of total RNA were extracted per sample. The ends lost 1 base at V and 6 bases at J; junction bases unmatched: 9. Germline V lookup: CDR1 SGHRS, CDR2 YFSETQ. The CDR3 is made up of 17 amino acids. Overall study results and limits: Donor CMV infection status was unknown, possibly confounding age-related changes in expanded clonotypes.

This rearrangement joins TRBV5-1 to TRBJ2-3; 12 positions agree with TRBD2. The sample taken for sequencing was blood. This clonotype was sampled from a man older than 75 in good health. The CDR3 DNA follows: TGCGCCAGCAGCTTGCTGCTAGCGGGAGGGATAGGCGATACGCAGTATTTT. This sequence encodes CASSLLLAGGIGDTQYF.